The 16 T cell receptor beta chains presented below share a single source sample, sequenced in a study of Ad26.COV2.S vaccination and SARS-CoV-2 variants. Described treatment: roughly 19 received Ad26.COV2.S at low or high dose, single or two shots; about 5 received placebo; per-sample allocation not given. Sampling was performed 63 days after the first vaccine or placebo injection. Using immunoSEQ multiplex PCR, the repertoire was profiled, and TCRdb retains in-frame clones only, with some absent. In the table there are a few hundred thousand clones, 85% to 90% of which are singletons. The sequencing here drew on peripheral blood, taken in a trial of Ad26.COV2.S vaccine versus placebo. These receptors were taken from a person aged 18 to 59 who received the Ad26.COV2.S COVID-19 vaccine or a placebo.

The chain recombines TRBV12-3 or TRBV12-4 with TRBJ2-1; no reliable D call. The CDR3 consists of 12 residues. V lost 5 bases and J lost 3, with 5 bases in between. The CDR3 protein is CASSPYYNEQFF. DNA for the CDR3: TGTGCCAGCAGTCCGTACTACAATGAGCAGTTCTTC.

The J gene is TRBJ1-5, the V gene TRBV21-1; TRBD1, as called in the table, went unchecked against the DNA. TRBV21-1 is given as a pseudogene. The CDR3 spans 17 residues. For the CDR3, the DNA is TGTGCCAGCAGCAAATTAAGGAAGGCAGGGAACAATCAGCCCCAGCATTTT. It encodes CASSKLRKAGNNQPQHF.

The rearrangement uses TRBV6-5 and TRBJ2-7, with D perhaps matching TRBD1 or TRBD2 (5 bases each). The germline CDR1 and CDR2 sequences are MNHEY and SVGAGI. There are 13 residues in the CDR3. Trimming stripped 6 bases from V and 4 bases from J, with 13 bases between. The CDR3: CASSPMGEYEQYV. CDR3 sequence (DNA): TGTGCCAGCAGCCCCATGGGGGAGTACGAGCAGTACGTC.

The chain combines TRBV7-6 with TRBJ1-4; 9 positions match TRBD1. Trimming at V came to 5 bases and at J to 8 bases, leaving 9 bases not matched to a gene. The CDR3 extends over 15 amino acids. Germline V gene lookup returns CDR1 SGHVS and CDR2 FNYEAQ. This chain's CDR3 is CASSQKQGASEKLFF. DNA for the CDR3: TGTGCCAGCAGCCAAAAACAGGGGGCATCCGAAAAACTGTTTTTT.

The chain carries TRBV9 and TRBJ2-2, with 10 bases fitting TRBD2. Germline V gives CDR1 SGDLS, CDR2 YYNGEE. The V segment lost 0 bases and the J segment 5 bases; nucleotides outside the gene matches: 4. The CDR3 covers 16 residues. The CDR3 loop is CASSVEASGRTGELFF. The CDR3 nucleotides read TGTGCCAGCAGCGTAGAGGCTAGCGGGAGAACCGGGGAGCTGTTTTTT.

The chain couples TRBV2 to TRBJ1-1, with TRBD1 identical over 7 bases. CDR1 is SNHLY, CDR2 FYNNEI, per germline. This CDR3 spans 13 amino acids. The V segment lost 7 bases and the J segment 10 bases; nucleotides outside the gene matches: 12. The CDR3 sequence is CASTTGARVSAFF. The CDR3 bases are TGTGCCAGCACTACAGGGGCTCGGGTATCAGCTTTCTTT.

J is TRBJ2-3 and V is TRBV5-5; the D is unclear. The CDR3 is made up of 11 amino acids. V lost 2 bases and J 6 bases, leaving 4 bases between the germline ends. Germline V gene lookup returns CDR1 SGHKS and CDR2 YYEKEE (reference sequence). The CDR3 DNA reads TGTGCCAGCAGCTTAATGGATACGCAGTATTTT. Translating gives CASSLMDTQYF.

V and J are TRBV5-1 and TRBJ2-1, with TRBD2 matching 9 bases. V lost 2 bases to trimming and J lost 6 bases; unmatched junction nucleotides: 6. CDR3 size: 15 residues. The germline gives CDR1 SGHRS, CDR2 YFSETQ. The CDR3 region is CASSFRGGRANEQFF. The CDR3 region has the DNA TGCGCCAGCAGCTTCAGGGGCGGGAGGGCCAATGAGCAGTTCTTC.

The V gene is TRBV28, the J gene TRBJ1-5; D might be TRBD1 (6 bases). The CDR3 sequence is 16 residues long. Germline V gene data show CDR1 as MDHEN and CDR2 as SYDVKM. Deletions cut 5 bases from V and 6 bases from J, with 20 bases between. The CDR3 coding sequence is TGTGCCAGCAGTGGACGACAGGCCATTCGGGGTCAGCCCCAGCATTTT. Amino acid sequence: CASSGRQAIRGQPQHF. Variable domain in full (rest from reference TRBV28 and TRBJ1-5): DVKVTQSSRYLVKRTGEKVFLECVQDMDHENMFWYRQDPGLGLRLIYFSYDVKMKEKGDIPEGYSVSREKKERFSLILESASTNQTSMYLCASSGRQAIRGQPQHFGDGTRLSIL.

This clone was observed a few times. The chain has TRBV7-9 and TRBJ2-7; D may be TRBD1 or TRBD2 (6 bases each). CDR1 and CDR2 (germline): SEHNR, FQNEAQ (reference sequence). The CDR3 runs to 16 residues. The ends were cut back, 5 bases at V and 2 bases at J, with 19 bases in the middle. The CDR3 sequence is CASSPWGAGNTYEQYF. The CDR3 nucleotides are TGTGCCAGCAGCCCATGGGGGGCCGGGAATACCTACGAGCAGTACTTC. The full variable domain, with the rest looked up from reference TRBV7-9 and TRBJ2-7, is DTGVSQNPRHKITKRGQNVTFRCDPISEHNRLYWYRQTLGQGPEFLTYFQNEAQLEKSRLLSDRFSAERPKGSFSTLEIQRTEQGDSAMYLCASSPWGAGNTYEQYFGPGTRLTVT.

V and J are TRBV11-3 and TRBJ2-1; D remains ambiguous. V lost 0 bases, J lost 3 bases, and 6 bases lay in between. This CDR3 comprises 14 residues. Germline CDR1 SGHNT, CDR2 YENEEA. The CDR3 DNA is TGTGCCAGCAGCTTAGAGGGGTTCTACAATGAGCAGTTCTTC. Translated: CASSLEGFYNEQFF.

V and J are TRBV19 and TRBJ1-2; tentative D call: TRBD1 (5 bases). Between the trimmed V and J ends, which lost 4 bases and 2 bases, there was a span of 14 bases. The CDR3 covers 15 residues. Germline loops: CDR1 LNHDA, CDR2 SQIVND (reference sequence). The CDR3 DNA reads TGTGCCAGTAGTAGGGGCCGAAATTTAAACTATGGCTACACCTTC. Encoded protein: CASSRGRNLNYGYTF.

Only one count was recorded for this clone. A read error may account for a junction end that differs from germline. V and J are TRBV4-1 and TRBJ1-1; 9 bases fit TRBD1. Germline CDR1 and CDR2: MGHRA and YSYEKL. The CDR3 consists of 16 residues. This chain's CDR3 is CASSPVRETGGPQHVF. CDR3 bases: TGCGCCAGCAGCCCTGTGCGGGAGACAGGGGGTCCCCAACACGTCTTT.

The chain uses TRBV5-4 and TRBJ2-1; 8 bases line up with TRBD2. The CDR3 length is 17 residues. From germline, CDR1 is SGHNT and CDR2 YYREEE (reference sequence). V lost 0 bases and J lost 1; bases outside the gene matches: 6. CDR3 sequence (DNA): TGTGCCAGCAGCTTGGTTGTGGGACTAGGGTCCTACAATGAGCAGTTCTTC. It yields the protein CASSLVVGLGSYNEQFF.

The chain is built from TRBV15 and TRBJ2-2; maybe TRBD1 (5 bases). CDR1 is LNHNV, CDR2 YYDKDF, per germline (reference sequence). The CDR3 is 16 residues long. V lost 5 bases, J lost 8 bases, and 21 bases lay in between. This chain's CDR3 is CATSRGSAGNRGELFF. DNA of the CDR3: TGTGCCACCAGCCGCGGTTCGGCAGGGAATAGGGGGGAGCTGTTTTTT.

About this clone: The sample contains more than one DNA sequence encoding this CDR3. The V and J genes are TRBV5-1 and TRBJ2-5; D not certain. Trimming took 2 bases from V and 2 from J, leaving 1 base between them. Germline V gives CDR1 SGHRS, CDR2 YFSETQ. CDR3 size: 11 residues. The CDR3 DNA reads TGCGCCAGCAGCTTACAAGAGACCCAGTACTTC. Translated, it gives CASSLQETQYF.